The entry below gives a single TCR beta chain sequence along with its context. This sample is drawn from a study of OX40 agonist ivuxolimab in advanced cancers. This CDR3 is built from 16 residues. Trimming took 1 base from V and 5 from J; bases not matched to a gene: 6. The V gene's germline CDR1 is LGHNA and CDR2 YNFKEQ. Method: immunoSEQ multiplex PCR; TCRdb's copy keeps in-frame clones and lacks some. Of tens of thousands of clones listed, 85% were seen once; the top ten hold 2% to 2.5%. This sequence originates from an adult with an advanced solid tumor such as melanoma, head and neck, liver or kidney cancer. The chain is built from TRBV4-2 and TRBJ2-1, with 9 bases that match TRBD1. Sequenced here: CD4+ or CD8+ T cells sorted from blood, sampled in a trial of the OX40 agonist ivuxolimab. The DNA for the CDR3 is TGTGCCAGCAGCCAAGTTACCGGGACAGGGAACAATGAGCAGTTCTTC. It codes for CASSQVTGTGNNEQFF.